The entry that follows covers one T cell receptor (beta chain) sequence. The specificity of this receptor is unknown. No per-base quality is available; no much larger clone lies one base away. The immunoSEQ Assay, a bias-controlled multiplex PCR, was used to amplify TCRbeta CDR3 regions from genomic DNA. The published analysis was carried out like this. The number of nucleated cells in each sample was estimated from the amplification of reference gene primers within the assay. To quantify the absolute abundance of each unique TCRbeta CDR3 rearrangement, sequence reads were collapsed and filtered. Productive Simpson clonality was computed per sample as the square root of Simpson's diversity index over productive rearrangements. What TCRdb holds here is the immuneACCESS table cut down to in-frame rearrangements. Part of the clones is not present; checked against another copy, under half of the missing clones reflect an unresolved V gene, and the others are unexplained. V and J calls and clone size are given by that table; D and trimming were obtained from the DNA. For this sample there are approximately 190,000 clones; almost 85% appear just once. The biggest ten clones account for approximately 7.2% of the sample.

This specimen belongs to a study of blood T cell repertoires in COVID-19 (TCRdb year 2020). About the study as a whole: The collaborator samples originated in the United States, Italy and Spain and spanned the acute and convalescent phases of COVID-19. The samples were drawn from two sources: the first 160 participants of the ongoing ImmuneRACE study, and 1,000 to 1,500 subjects contributed by 6 global collaborators. HLA class I and class II types, where available, came from metadata supplied by the sample provider rather than from assay-based typing. The sample metadata nearly always contained a de-identified subject ID, COVID-19 status, age in years and sex. Deeply sampled blood TCRbeta repertoires from subjects exposed to, actively infected with, or recovered from COVID-19 were included in the dataset. The repertoires were made available in a free public database intended to serve as a resource for research on the immune response to SARS-CoV-2. The prospective study material was composed of cDNA or gDNA derived from T cells, B-cell-depleted T cells, or PBMCs. Here is what the overall study found, with its caveats: The amount of clinical and demographic metadata varied by source and participant and was provided uncurated.

Collaborating institutions collected whole blood in K2EDTA tubes following their own protocols. For TCRbeta analysis, collaborators shipped samples in one of three forms: frozen whole blood, isolated PBMCs, or DNA extracted from either of those sample types. This sequence was found in a human donor with acute or convalescent COVID-19. The donor label of this sample is uncertain. Sequencing used peripheral blood.

At the DNA level, the sequence is TGTGCCAGTAGCCTGAGGACAGGGGGCGTGGAGACCCAGTACTTC. It encodes CASSLRTGGVETQYF. The chain is assembled from TRBV19 and TRBJ2-5; TRBD1 lines up with 11 middle nucleotides. Here V drops 6 bases and J drops 5 bases, and the junction holds 8 bases not matched to any gene. The germline V gene (reference sequence) supplies CDR1 LNHDA and CDR2 SQIVND. Including the terminal cysteine and phenylalanine, the CDR3 comprises 15 residues. Only the CDR3 DNA is retained, 45 bases long and in frame from the first base.